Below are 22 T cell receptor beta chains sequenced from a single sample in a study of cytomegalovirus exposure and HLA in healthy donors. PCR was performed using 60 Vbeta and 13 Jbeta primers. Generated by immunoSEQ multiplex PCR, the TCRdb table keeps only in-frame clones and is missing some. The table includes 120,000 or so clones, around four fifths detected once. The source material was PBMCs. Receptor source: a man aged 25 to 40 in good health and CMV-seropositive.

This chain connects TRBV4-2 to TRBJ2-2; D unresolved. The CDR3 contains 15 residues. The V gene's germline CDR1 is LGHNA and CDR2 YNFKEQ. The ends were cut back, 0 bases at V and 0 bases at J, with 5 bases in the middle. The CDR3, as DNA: TGTGCCAGCAGCCAAGAAGAGGCGAACACCGGGGAGCTGTTTTTT. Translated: CASSQEEANTGELFF.

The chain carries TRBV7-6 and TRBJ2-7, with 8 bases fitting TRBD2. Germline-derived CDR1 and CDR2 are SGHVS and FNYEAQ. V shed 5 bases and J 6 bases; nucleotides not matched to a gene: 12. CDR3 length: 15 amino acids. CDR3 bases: TGTGCCAGCAGCCCGTCGGGGGGGCTGGGGTCCGAGCAGTACTTC. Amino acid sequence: CASSPSGGLGSEQYF.

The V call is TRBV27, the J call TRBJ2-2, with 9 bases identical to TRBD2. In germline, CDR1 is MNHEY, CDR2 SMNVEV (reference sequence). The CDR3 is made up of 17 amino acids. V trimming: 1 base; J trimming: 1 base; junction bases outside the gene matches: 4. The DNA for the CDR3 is TGTGCCAGCAGTTTATTGGCGGGAGGGGGGAACACCGGGGAGCTGTTTTTT. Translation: CASSLLAGGGNTGELFF.

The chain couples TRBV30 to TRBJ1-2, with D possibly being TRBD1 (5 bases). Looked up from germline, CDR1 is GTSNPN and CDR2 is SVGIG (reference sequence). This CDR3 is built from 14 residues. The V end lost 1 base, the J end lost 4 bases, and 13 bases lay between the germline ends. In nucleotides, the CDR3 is TGTGCCTGGAGTGCCTCCGCAGGGCCCTATGGCTACACCTTC. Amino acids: CAWSASAGPYGYTF.

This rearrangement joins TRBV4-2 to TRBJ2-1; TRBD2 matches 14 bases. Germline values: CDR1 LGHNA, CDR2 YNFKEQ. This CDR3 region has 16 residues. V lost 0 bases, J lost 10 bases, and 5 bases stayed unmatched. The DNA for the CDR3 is TGTGCCAGCAGCCAAGACTTACGACTAGCGGGAGGGGAGCAGTTCTTC. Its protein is CASSQDLRLAGGEQFF.

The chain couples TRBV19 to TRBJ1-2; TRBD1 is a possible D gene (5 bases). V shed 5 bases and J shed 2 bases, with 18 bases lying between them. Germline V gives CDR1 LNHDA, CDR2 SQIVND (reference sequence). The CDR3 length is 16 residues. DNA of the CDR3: TGTGCCAGTAGTCAGGGTTCCCGACACGGAAACTATGGCTACACCTTC. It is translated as CASSQGSRHGNYGYTF.

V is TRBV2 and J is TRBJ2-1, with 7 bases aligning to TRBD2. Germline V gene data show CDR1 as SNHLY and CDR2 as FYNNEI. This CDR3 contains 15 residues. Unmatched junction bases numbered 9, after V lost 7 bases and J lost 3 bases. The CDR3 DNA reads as TGTGCCAGCATGGAGTGGCGGGAGAACTACAATGAGCAGTTCTTC. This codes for CASMEWRENYNEQFF.

CDR3 nucleotide sequence: TGTGCCAGCAGCTTACGTCCAGGGCCTAAATCTGATGGAAACACCATATATTTT. Its translation: CASSLRPGPKSDGNTIYF. V and J are TRBV7-8 and TRBJ1-3, with D tentatively TRBD1 (5 bases). The length of the CDR3 is 18 residues. Trimming took off 2 bases at V and 3 bases at J, with 20 bases between the two ends. Germline lookup yields CDR1 SGHVS and CDR2 FQNEAQ.

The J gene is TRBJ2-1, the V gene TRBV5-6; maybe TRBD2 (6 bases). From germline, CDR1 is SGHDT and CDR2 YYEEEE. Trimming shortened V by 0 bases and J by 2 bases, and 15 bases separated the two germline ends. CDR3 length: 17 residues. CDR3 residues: CASSLDGFGSTYNEQFF. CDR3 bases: TGTGCCAGCAGCTTGGATGGATTCGGGAGCACCTACAATGAGCAGTTCTTC. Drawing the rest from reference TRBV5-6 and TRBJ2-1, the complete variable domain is DAGVTQSPTHLIKTRGQQVTLRCSPKSGHDTVSWYQQALGQGPQFIFQYYEEEERQRGNFPDRFSGHQFPNYSSELNVNALLLGDSALYLCASSLDGFGSTYNEQFFGPGTRLTVL.

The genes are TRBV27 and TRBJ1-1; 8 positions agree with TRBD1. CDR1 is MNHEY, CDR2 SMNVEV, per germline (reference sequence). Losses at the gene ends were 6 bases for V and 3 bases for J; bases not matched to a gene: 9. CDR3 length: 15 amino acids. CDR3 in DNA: TGTGCCAGCAGCTACACCTTGACAGGGGACACTGAAGCTTTCTTT. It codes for CASSYTLTGDTEAFF.

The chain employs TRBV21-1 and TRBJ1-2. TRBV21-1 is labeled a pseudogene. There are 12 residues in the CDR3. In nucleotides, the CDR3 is TGTGCCAACCCCGGGGGTGACTATGGCTACACCTTC. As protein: CANPGGDYGYTF.

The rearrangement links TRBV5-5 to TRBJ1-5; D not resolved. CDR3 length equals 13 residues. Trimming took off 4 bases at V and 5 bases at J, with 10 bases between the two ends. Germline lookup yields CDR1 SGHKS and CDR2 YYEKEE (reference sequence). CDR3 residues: CASSPDDYQPQHF. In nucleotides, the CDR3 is TGTGCCAGCAGCCCCGATGACTATCAGCCCCAGCATTTT.

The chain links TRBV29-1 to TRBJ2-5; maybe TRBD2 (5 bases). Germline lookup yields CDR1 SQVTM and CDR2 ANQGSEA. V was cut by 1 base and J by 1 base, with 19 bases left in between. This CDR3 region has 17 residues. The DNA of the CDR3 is TGCAGCGTTGAAGTTTATCAGTCGCTAGCCCTCCAAGAGACCCAGTACTTC. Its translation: CSVEVYQSLALQETQYF.

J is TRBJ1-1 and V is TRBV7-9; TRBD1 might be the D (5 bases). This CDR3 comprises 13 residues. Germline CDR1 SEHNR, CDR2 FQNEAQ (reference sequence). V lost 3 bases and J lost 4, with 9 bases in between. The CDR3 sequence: CASSFLGGTEAFF. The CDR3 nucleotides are TGTGCCAGCAGCTTTCTCGGGGGCACTGAAGCTTTCTTT. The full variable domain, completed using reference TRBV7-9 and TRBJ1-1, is DTGVSQNPRHKITKRGQNVTFRCDPISEHNRLYWYRQTLGQGPEFLTYFQNEAQLEKSRLLSDRFSAERPKGSFSTLEIQRTEQGDSAMYLCASSFLGGTEAFFGQGTRLTVV.

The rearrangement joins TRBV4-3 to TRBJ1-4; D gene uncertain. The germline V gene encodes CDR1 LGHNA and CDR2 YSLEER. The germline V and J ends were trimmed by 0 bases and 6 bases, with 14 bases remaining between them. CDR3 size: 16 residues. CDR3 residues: CASSQDTRPSHEKLFF. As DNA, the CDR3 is TGCGCCAGCAGCCAAGATACGCGGCCAAGCCATGAAAAACTGTTTTTT.

CDR3 amino acids: CASSWGTGGPHNEQFF. Here the CDR3 DNA reads TGTGCCAGCAGCTGGGGGACAGGGGGGCCCCACAATGAGCAGTTCTTC. The V gene is TRBV7-8, the J gene TRBJ2-1; 11 nucleotides match TRBD1. Germline lookup yields CDR1 SGHVS and CDR2 FQNEAQ. The length of the CDR3 is 16 residues. J was trimmed by 5 bases and V by 4 bases; bases with no gene match: 7. Using reference TRBV7-8 and TRBJ2-1 for the parts outside the CDR3, the full variable domain is GAGVSQSPRYKVAKRGQDVALRCDPISGHVSLFWYQQALGQGPEFLTYFQNEAQLDKSGLPSDRFFAERPEGSVSTLKIQRTQQEDSAVYLCASSWGTGGPHNEQFFGPGTRLTVL.

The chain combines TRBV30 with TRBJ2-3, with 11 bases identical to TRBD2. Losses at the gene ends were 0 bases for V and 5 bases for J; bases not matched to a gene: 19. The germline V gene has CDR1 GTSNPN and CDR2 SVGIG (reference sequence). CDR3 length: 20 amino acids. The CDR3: CAWSVYRGTSGLPGGDTQYF. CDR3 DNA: TGTGCCTGGAGTGTTTACAGGGGGACTAGCGGACTCCCGGGAGGAGATACGCAGTATTTT.

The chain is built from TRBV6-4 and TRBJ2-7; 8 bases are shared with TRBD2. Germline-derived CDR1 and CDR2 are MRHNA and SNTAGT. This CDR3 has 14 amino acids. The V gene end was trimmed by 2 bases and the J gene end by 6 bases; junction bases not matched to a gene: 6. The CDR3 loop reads CASSDQAGASEQYF. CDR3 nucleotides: TGTGCCAGCAGTGACCAAGCGGGAGCGTCCGAGCAGTACTTC.

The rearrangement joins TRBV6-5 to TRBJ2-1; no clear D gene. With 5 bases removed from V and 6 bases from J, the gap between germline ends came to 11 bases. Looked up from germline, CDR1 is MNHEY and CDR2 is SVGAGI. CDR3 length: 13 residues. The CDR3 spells CASSPGGRNEQFF. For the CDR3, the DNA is TGTGCCAGCAGTCCCGGTGGGCGCAATGAGCAGTTCTTC.

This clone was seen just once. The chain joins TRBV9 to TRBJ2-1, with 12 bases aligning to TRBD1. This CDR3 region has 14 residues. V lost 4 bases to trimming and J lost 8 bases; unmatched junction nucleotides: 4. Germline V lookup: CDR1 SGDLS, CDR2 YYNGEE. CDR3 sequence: CASSRDRGRYEQFF. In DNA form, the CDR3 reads TGTGCCAGCAGCCGGGACAGGGGGCGGTATGAGCAGTTCTTC.

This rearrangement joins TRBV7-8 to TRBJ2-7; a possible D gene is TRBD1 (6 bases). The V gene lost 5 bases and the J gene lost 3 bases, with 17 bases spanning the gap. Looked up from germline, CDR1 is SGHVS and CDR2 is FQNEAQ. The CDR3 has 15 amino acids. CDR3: CASSLQGLWFYEQYF. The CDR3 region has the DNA TGTGCCAGCAGCCTTCAGGGGCTTTGGTTCTACGAGCAGTACTTC.

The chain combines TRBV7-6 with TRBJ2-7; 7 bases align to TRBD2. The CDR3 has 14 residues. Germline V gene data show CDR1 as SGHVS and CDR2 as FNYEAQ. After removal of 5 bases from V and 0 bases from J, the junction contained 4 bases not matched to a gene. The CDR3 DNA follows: TGTGCCAGCAGCCCGACTAGCAGCTCCTACGAGCAGTACTTC. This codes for CASSPTSSSYEQYF.